The clone carrying this TCR beta chain was recorded a few times. Amplification used 60 Vbeta primers and 13 Jbeta primers. Measured with immunoSEQ multiplex PCR; TCRdb has only the in-frame clones, and not every one. Of more than 95,000 clones listed, about four fifths were seen once; the top ten hold 2.5% to 3%. The CDR3 is made up of 12 amino acids. Trimming removed 3 bases from V and 9 bases from J, with 6 bases in between. CDR1 is MNHEY and CDR2 is SMNVEV in the germline V gene (reference sequence). This sample was taken from a study of cytomegalovirus exposure and HLA in healthy donors. This TCR derives from a female donor in good health and CMV-seropositive. The chain has TRBV27 and TRBJ1-6; no definite D call. The specimen was PBMCs. As DNA, the CDR3 is TGTGCCAGCAGTTTCCTCCTTTCACCCCTCCACTTT. It translates to CASSFLLSPLHF.